This TCR beta chain is from a study of blood T cell repertoires in COVID-19. For the study at large: The cDNA or gDNA used as material had been derived from T cells, B-cell-depleted T cells, or PBMCs.

The CDR3 has 15 amino acids. V shed 4 bases, J shed 3 bases, and the junction held 7 bases outside the gene matches. Germline V gene data show CDR1 as KGHSY and CDR2 as FQNENV. Per the study methods: Scientists estimated how many nucleated cells there were by amplifying reference gene primers. The repertoire was sequenced with immunoSEQ multiplex PCR; TCRdb's copy has only in-frame clones and lacks some. D and trimming were read from the DNA, whereas the V and J calls and clone size are those reported in that table. The data hold roughly 280,000 clones, with approximately 89% observed a single time. In the 2 weeks before study entry, exposed participants met a COVID-19 case, which was PCR-confirmed or clinician-diagnosed.

The sequence was obtained from a man aged 35 to 55 who had been exposed to COVID-19. The sequenced material came from PBMCs or T cells enriched from blood (not recorded which). This chain uses TRBV16 with TRBJ2-7; 9 nucleotides match TRBD1. This CDR3 is CASSRPGTGYYEQYF. CDR3 sequence (DNA): TGTGCCAGCAGCCGACCCGGGACAGGGTACTACGAGCAGTACTTC.